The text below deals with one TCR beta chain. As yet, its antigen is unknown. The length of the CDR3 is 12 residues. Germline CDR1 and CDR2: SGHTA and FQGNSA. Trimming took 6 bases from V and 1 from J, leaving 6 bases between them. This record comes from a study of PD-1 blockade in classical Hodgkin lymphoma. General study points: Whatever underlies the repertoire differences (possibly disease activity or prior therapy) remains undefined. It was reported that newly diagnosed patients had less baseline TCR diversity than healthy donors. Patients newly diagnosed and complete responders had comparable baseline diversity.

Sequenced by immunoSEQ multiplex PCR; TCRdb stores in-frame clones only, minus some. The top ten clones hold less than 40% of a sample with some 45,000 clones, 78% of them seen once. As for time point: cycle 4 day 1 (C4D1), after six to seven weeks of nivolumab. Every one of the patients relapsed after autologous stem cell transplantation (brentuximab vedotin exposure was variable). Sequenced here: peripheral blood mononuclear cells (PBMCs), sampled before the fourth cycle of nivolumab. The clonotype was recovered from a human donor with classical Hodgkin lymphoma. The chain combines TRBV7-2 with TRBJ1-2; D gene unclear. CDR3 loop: CASSSLNYGYTF. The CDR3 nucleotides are TGTGCCAGCAGTTCCCTTAACTATGGCTACACCTTC. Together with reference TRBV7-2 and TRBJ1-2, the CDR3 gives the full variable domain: GAGVSQSPSNKVTEKGKDVELRCDPISGHTALYWYRQSLGQGLEFLIYFQGNSAPDKSGLPSDRFSAERTGGSVSTLTIQRTQQEDSAVYLCASSSLNYGYTFGSGTRLTVV.